The 22 T cell receptor beta chains in this list originate from one sample, sequenced in a study of beta chain features in type 1 diabetes. Study conclusions and caveats: Shortening that was moderate but significant affected the TCRB CDR3s of Type 1 diabetes patients in all four CD4+ subsets.

Since all of the isolated RNA was reverse transcribed, expressed TCRB transcripts were what got sequenced. Measured with immunoSEQ multiplex PCR; TCRdb has only the in-frame clones, and not every one. The sample carries roughly 220,000 clones, 16% recorded once. The antigens for these receptors are not known. The specimen sequenced was naive CD4+ T cells from blood. These receptors all stem from a man aged 25-45 years with type 1 diabetes.

This clone occurred a few times. The genes are TRBV9 and TRBJ2-1; D possibly corresponds to TRBD1 (5 bases). V dropped 0 bases and J dropped 5 bases, with 12 bases sitting between them. Germline V gene sequence: CDR1 SGDLS, CDR2 YYNGEE. CDR3 length: 15 amino acids. CDR3 nucleotides: TGTGCCAGCAGCGTAGGGCGCAGGGTAGACAATGAGCAGTTCTTC. Encoded protein: CASSVGRRVDNEQFF.

The V gene is TRBV6-4, the J gene TRBJ2-3; possible D gene TRBD1, 5 bases. This CDR3 is 14 amino acids long. V lost 6 bases and J 2 bases, leaving 12 bases between the germline ends. The germline gives CDR1 MRHNA, CDR2 SNTAGT. The CDR3 region has the DNA TGTGCCAGCAGAAGGGAACAGGCCACAGATACGCAGTATTTT. Translating it yields CASRREQATDTQYF.

In DNA form, the CDR3 reads TGTGCCAGCAGTTACTCGAATCGGCGGGACACTGAAGCTTTCTTT. It yields the protein CASSYSNRRDTEAFF. V and J are TRBV6-5 and TRBJ1-1; D is ambiguous. The CDR3 sequence is 15 residues long. Germline lookup yields CDR1 MNHEY and CDR2 SVGAGI. The V gene lost 0 bases and the J gene lost 3 bases, with 11 bases spanning the gap.

This clone was seen more than once but under ten times. This chain uses TRBV9 with TRBJ2-2; 9 nucleotides line up with TRBD1. The V segment lost 6 bases and the J segment 5 bases; nucleotides outside the gene matches: 8. CDR3 size: 15 residues. Germline V gene data show CDR1 as SGDLS and CDR2 as YYNGEE. Written as DNA, the CDR3 is TGTGCCAGCACCCGGGACAGGGAAGAGACCGGGGAGCTGTTTTTT. It specifies CASTRDREETGELFF.

This chain joins TRBV4-3 and TRBJ2-2; 10 bases agree with TRBD2. Germline CDR1 LGHNA, CDR2 YSLEER. Germline trimming cut 4 bases from V and 11 bases from J; bases unmatched to any gene: 10. CDR3 size: 15 residues. CDR3 amino acids: CASSLSSGRGAELFF. In DNA, the CDR3 is TGCGCCAGCAGCCTTTCTAGCGGGAGAGGAGCAGAGCTGTTTTTT.

This clone appeared a few times. The V gene is TRBV29-1, the J gene TRBJ2-5, with D possibly TRBD2 on 5 matching bases. The CDR3 consists of 12 residues. V dropped 2 bases and J dropped 3 bases, with 7 bases sitting between them. Looked up from germline, CDR1 is SQVTM and CDR2 is ANQGSEA. The CDR3 loop is CSVENGEETQYF. CDR3 in DNA: TGCAGCGTTGAAAACGGGGAAGAGACCCAGTACTTC.

This clone was counted only a few times. V gene TRBV9 combines with J gene TRBJ2-1; 8 bases fit TRBD2. Germline lookup yields CDR1 SGDLS and CDR2 YYNGEE. The ends lost 0 bases at V and 6 bases at J; junction bases unmatched: 5. The CDR3 runs to 15 residues. This CDR3 is CASSVDGRAPNEQFF. The CDR3 region has the DNA TGTGCCAGCAGCGTAGACGGGAGGGCCCCCAATGAGCAGTTCTTC. The full variable domain, its missing parts supplied by reference TRBV9 and TRBJ2-1, is DSGVTQTPKHLITATGQRVTLRCSPRSGDLSVYWYQQSLDQGLQFLIQYYNGEERAKGNILERFSAQQFPDLHSELNLSSLELGDSALYFCASSVDGRAPNEQFFGPGTRLTVL.

This clone was counted a few times. The genes are TRBV7-8 and TRBJ2-7; 7 bases are shared with TRBD2. This CDR3 has 14 amino acids. V lost 0 bases and J lost 6; bases outside the gene matches: 5. Germline V lookup: CDR1 SGHVS, CDR2 FQNEAQ. CDR3 in DNA: TGTGCCAGCAGCTTAGCAGCGGGGCCGGGCGAGCAGTACTTC. This sequence encodes CASSLAAGPGEQYF.

The chain couples TRBV15 to TRBJ1-1; D remains unclear. Trimming shortened V by 0 bases and J by 3 bases, and 11 bases separated the two germline ends. The CDR3 spans 15 residues. Germline loops: CDR1 LNHNV, CDR2 YYDKDF (reference sequence). The CDR3 is CATSRDGPGYTEAFF. For the CDR3, the DNA is TGTGCCACCAGCAGAGATGGTCCGGGGTACACTGAAGCTTTCTTT.

This clone occurred a few times. The chain joins TRBV29-1 to TRBJ2-3; D is possibly TRBD2 (6 bases). The CDR3 covers 14 residues. CDR1 is SQVTM and CDR2 is ANQGSEA in the germline V gene. V lost 3 bases and J lost 4, with 14 bases in between. The CDR3 region is CSVDRLLASDTQYF. The CDR3 bases are TGCAGCGTTGACCGGTTACTAGCCTCAGATACGCAGTATTTT.

The chain joins TRBV9 to TRBJ1-1; 7 nucleotides agree with TRBD1. Per the germline V gene, CDR1 is SGDLS and CDR2 is YYNGEE. J was trimmed by 5 bases and V by 4 bases; bases with no gene match: 8. The CDR3 consists of 14 residues. CDR3 amino acids: CASSPTGEGTEAFF. In nucleotides, the CDR3 is TGTGCCAGCAGCCCCACAGGGGAAGGGACTGAAGCTTTCTTT.

This clone has more than one count but fewer than ten. V is TRBV4-1 and J is TRBJ1-1; D possibly corresponds to TRBD1 (5 bases). V lost 0 bases, J lost 0 bases, and 11 bases lay in between. The germline gives CDR1 MGHRA, CDR2 YSYEKL. This CDR3 comprises 16 residues. CDR3 nucleotide sequence: TGCGCCAGCAGCCAAGATGAGGGCAGGGTGAACACTGAAGCTTTCTTT. Translation: CASSQDEGRVNTEAFF.

The V and J genes are TRBV28 and TRBJ2-1; D is undetermined. This CDR3 spans 12 amino acids. The germline V gene encodes CDR1 MDHEN and CDR2 SYDVKM. V dropped 1 base and J dropped 8 bases, with 6 bases sitting between them. This chain's CDR3 is CASSLLGYEQFF. The CDR3 DNA reads as TGTGCCAGCAGTTTATTGGGCTATGAGCAGTTCTTC.

This chain links TRBV2 with TRBJ2-1; D may match TRBD1 or TRBD2 (5 bases each). The germline gives CDR1 SNHLY, CDR2 FYNNEI. The CDR3 contains 15 residues. V was cut by 7 bases and J by 3 bases, with 16 bases left in between. CDR3 nucleotide sequence: TGTGCCAGCACCCTGAGAGGGGCGTACTACAATGAGCAGTTCTTC. Its translation: CASTLRGAYYNEQFF.

This clone was counted between two and nine times. The gene calls are TRBV6-6 and TRBJ2-4; D gene ambiguous. Germline CDR1 MNHNY, CDR2 SVGAGI (reference sequence). CDR3 length: 12 residues. Trimming removed 7 bases from V and 6 bases from J, with 10 bases in between. CDR3 region: CASNAAGNIQYF. CDR3 in DNA: TGTGCCAGCAACGCAGCCGGAAACATTCAGTACTTC.

A word on this clone: The sample holds other DNA sequences that translate to the same CDR3. The chain couples TRBV7-2 to TRBJ2-6; D is uncertain. Germline V gives CDR1 SGHTA, CDR2 FQGNSA. Trimming removed 4 bases from V and 0 bases from J, with 4 bases in between. The CDR3 has 14 residues. In DNA, the CDR3 is TGTGCCAGCAGCTATCTCTCTGGGGCCAACGTCCTGACTTTC. Amino acid sequence: CASSYLSGANVLTF.

The gene calls are TRBV5-1 and TRBJ2-1; TRBD1 agrees at 10 bases. The ends lost 0 bases at V and 9 bases at J; junction bases unmatched: 6. The germline gives CDR1 SGHRS, CDR2 YFSETQ. CDR3 length: 15 amino acids. The CDR3 spells CASSLELGTGVEQFF. The CDR3 DNA reads TGCGCCAGCAGCTTGGAATTGGGGACAGGGGTTGAGCAGTTCTTC.

The chain has TRBV9 and TRBJ2-5; 8 nucleotides line up with TRBD2. This CDR3 spans 13 amino acids. Germline V gives CDR1 SGDLS, CDR2 YYNGEE. J gave up 5 bases and V 3 bases, and 3 bases lay outside the gene matches. The chain's CDR3 is CASSAGLDETQYF. CDR3 DNA: TGTGCCAGCAGCGCGGGACTAGACGAGACCCAGTACTTC.

Only one count was recorded for this clone. The rearrangement links TRBV30 to TRBJ2-5; D not certain. The V gene's germline CDR1 is GTSNPN and CDR2 SVGIG (reference sequence). The CDR3 has 12 residues. Between the trimmed V and J ends, which lost 0 bases and 7 bases, there was a span of 9 bases. CDR3 residues: CAWSVTAGTQYF. In nucleotides, the CDR3 is TGTGCCTGGAGTGTTACGGCCGGGACCCAGTACTTC.

The J gene is TRBJ2-1, the V gene TRBV2, with D maybe TRBD2 (5 bases). Trimming removed 6 bases from V and 6 bases from J, with 21 bases in between. Germline loops: CDR1 SNHLY, CDR2 FYNNEI. CDR3 length: 16 residues. Written as DNA, the CDR3 is TGTGCCAGCAGCGCAACGACTACCCGAGAGGCCAATGAGCAGTTCTTC. This gives the protein CASSATTTREANEQFF. Full variable domain (missing parts from reference TRBV2 and TRBJ2-1): EPEVTQTPSHQVTQMGQEVILRCVPISNHLYFYWYRQILGQKVEFLVSFYNNEISEKSEIFDDQFSVERPDGSNFTLKIRSTKLEDSAMYFCASSATTTREANEQFFGPGTRLTVL.

The genes are TRBV29-1 and TRBJ2-3; D is unclear. The CDR3 totals 13 residues. The germline V gene encodes CDR1 SQVTM and CDR2 ANQGSEA. Trimming took 4 bases from V and 2 from J, leaving 10 bases between them. The CDR3 DNA sequence: TGCAGCGTTGCCGAACTCTACACAGATACGCAGTATTTT. Translated, it gives CSVAELYTDTQYF.

The chain carries TRBV15 and TRBJ2-7; the match to TRBD1 covers 7 bases. There are 15 residues in the CDR3. J lost 3 bases, V lost 0 bases, and 5 bases had no gene match. The germline V gene has CDR1 LNHNV and CDR2 YYDKDF (reference sequence). As DNA, the CDR3 is TGTGCCACCAGCAGAGATCTGGGACAGTACTACGAGCAGTACTTC. This translates into CATSRDLGQYYEQYF.